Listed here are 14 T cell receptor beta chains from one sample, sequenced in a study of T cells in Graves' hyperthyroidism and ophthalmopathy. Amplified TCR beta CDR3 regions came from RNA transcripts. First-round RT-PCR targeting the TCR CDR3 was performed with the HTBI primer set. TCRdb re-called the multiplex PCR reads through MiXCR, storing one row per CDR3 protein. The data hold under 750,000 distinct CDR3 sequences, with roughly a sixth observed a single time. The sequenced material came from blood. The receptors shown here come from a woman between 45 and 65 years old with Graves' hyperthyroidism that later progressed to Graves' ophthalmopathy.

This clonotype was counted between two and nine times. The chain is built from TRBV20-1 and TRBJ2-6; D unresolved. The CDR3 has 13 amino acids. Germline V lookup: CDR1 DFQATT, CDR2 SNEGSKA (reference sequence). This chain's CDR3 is CSPRPSGANVLTF. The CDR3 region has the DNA TGCAGCCCTAGACCCTCTGGGGCCAACGTCCTGACTTTC.

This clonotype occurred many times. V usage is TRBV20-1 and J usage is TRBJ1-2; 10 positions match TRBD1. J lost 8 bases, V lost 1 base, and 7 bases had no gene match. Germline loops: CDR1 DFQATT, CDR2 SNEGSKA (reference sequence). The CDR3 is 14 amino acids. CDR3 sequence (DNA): TGCAGTGCTAGAGTACCGGACAGGGGGGGCGGCTACACCTTC. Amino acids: CSARVPDRGGGYTF.

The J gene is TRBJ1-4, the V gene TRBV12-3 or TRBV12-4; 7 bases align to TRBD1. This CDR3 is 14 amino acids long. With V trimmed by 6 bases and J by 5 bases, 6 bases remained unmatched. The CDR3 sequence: CASSPGQLNEKLFF. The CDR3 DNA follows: TGTGCCAGCAGCCCGGGACAGCTCAATGAAAAACTGTTTTTT.

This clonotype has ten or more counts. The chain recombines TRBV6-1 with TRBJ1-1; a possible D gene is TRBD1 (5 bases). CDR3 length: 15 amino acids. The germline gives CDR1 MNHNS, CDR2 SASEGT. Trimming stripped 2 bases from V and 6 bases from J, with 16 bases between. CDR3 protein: CASSESVSGGSEAFF. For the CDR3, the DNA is TGTGCCAGCAGTGAATCAGTAAGTGGGGGTTCTGAAGCTTTCTTT.

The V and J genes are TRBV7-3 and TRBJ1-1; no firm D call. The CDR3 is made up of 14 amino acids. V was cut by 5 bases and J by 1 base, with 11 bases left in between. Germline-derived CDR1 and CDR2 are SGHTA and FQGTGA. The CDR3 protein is CASSVIQRNTEAFF. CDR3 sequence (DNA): TGTGCCAGCAGCGTAATCCAAAGGAACACTGAAGCTTTCTTT.

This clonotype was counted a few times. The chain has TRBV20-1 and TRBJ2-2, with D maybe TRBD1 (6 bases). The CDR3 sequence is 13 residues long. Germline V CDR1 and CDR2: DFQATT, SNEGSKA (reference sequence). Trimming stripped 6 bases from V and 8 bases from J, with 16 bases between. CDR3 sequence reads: CSAPNHREGELFF. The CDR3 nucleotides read TGCAGTGCCCCCAACCACAGGGAAGGGGAGCTGTTTTTT.

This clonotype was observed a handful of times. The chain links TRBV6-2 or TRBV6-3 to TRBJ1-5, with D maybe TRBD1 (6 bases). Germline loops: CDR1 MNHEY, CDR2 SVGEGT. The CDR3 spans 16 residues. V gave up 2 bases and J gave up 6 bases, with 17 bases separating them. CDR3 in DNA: TGTGCCAGCAGTTACGTTGGCAGGGTGGGGGCTCAGCCCCAGCATTTT. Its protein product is CASSYVGRVGAQPQHF.

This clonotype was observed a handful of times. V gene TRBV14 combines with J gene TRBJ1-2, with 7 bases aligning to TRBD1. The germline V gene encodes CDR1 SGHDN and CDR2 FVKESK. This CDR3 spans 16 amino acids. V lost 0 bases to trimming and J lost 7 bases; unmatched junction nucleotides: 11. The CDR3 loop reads CASSQDLVTGSFGYTF. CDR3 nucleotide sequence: TGTGCCAGCAGCCAAGATCTTGTGACAGGGTCGTTTGGCTACACCTTC.

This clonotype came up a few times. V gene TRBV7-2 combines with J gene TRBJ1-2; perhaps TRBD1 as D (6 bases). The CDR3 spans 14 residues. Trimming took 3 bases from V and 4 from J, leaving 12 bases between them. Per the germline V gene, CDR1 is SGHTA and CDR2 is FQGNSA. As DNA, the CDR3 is TGTGCCAGCAGCTTGGACAGTTCTTCCTATGGCTACACCTTC. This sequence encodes CASSLDSSSYGYTF.

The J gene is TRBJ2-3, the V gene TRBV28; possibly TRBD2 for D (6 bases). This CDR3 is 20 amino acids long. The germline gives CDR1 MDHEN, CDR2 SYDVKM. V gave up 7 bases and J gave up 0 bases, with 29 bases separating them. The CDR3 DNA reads TGTGCCAGCATTCAATCCTCCCGACTAGGATTAACAACTAGCACAGATACGCAGTATTTT. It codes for CASIQSSRLGLTTSTDTQYF.

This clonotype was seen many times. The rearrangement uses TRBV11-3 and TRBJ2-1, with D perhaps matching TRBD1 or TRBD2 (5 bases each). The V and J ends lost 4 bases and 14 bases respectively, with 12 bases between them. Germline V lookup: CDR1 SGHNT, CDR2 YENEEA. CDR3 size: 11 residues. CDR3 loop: CASSSGTSKFF. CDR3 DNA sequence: TGTGCCAGCAGCTCAGGGACGTCGAAGTTCTTC.

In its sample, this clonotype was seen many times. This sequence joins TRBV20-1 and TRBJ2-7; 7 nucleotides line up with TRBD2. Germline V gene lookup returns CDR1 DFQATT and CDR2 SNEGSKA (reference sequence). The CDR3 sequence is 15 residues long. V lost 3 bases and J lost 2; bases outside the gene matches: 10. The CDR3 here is CSASTGGLGPYEQYF. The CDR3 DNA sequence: TGCAGTGCTAGCACGGGGGGTCTGGGTCCCTACGAGCAGTACTTC.

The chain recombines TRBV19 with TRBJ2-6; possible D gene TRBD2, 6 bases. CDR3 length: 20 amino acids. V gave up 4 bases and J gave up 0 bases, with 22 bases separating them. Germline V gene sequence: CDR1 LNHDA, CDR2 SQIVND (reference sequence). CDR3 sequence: CASSNRPGASLSSGANVLTF. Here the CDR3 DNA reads TGTGCCAGTAGTAACCGACCGGGAGCCTCCCTGAGCTCTGGGGCCAACGTCCTGACTTTC.

CDR3 sequence reads: CSASNRATSDEKLFF. Written as DNA, the CDR3 is TGCAGTGCTAGTAACCGGGCCACGTCTGATGAAAAACTGTTTTTT. The chain links TRBV20-1 to TRBJ1-4; D not certain. This CDR3 contains 15 residues. V was clipped by 3 bases and J by 6 bases, with 17 bases between them. Looked up from germline, CDR1 is DFQATT and CDR2 is SNEGSKA (reference sequence).